These 21 T cell receptor beta chains were all obtained from the same sample, sequenced in a study of blood T cell repertoires in COVID-19. Repertoires were generated with immunoSEQ multiplex PCR, while TCRdb's copy carries only in-frame clones and drops some. The sample holds under 300,000 clones, nearly 95% seen once. The material sequenced was peripheral blood. These receptor sequences come from a man younger than 45 with COVID-19, enrolled during active disease.

This clone appeared once. CDR3 residues: CASSQDVGTGKEQYF. DNA of the CDR3: TGCGCCAGCAGCCAAGATGTTGGGACAGGGAAAGAGCAGTACTTC. This rearrangement joins TRBV4-1 to TRBJ2-7; 9 bases fit TRBD1. CDR1 is MGHRA, CDR2 YSYEKL, per germline. The CDR3 is made up of 15 amino acids. V gave up 0 bases and J gave up 7 bases; unmatched junction bases: 7.

The chain employs TRBV3-1 (or the pseudogene TRBV3-2) and TRBJ2-1, with TRBD2 identical over 12 bases. Germline assignment: CDR1 LGHDT and CDR2 YNNKEL (reference sequence). This CDR3 comprises 14 residues. The V gene end was trimmed by 6 bases and the J gene end by 5 bases; junction bases not matched to a gene: 2. The CDR3 nucleotides are TGTGCCAGCAGGACTAGCGGGGGAGACAATGAGCAGTTCTTC. Its protein product is CASRTSGGDNEQFF.

The V gene is TRBV10-3, the J gene TRBJ2-3, with D possibly being TRBD1 (6 bases). V was trimmed by 2 bases and J by 3 bases, leaving 9 bases between them. CDR3 length: 14 amino acids. Germline V gene data show CDR1 as ENHRY and CDR2 as SYGVKD. The CDR3 bases are TGTGCCATCAGTGAGGCACAGGGAACAGATACGCAGTATTTT. Translating gives CAISEAQGTDTQYF.

This rearrangement joins TRBV30 to TRBJ1-1; D gene ambiguous. The CDR3 consists of 11 residues. The V gene lost 1 base and the J gene lost 4 bases, with 4 bases spanning the gap. Germline V gives CDR1 GTSNPN, CDR2 SVGIG (reference sequence). The CDR3 bases are TGTGCCTGGAGTGATAGCACTGAAGCTTTCTTT. Its translation: CAWSDSTEAFF.

The genes are TRBV30 and TRBJ1-1; D is perhaps TRBD1 (6 bases). V lost 2 bases, J lost 4 bases, and 8 bases lay in between. The CDR3 loop spans 12 amino acids. Germline V lookup: CDR1 GTSNPN, CDR2 SVGIG (reference sequence). CDR3 DNA: TGTGCCTGGAGTAGAGGGGGCACTGAAGCTTTCTTT. It codes for CAWSRGGTEAFF. Full variable domain (missing parts from reference TRBV30 and TRBJ1-1): SQTIHQWPATLVQPVGSPLSLECTVEGTSNPNLYWYRQAAGRGLQLLFYSVGIGQISSEVPQNLSASRPQDRQFILSSKKLLLSDSGFYLCAWSRGGTEAFFGQGTRLTVV.

The chain links TRBV6-5 to TRBJ1-2; the D gene is possibly TRBD1 (5 bases). Trimming removed 2 bases from V and 7 bases from J, with 17 bases in between. The CDR3 totals 15 residues. Germline V CDR1 and CDR2: MNHEY, SVGAGI. CDR3 nucleotides: TGTGCCAGCAGTTACCGCGGGGGGGATTCGCGTGGCTACACCTTC. Translation: CASSYRGGDSRGYTF.

The gene calls are TRBV10-3 and TRBJ2-7; tentatively, D is TRBD1 (6 bases). Germline loops: CDR1 ENHRY, CDR2 SYGVKD. This CDR3 comprises 14 residues. Trimming left V 4 bases short and J 2 bases short, with 12 bases between. Here the CDR3 reads CAISGDQGTYEQYF. CDR3 nucleotide sequence: TGTGCCATCAGTGGGGACCAGGGGACCTACGAGCAGTACTTC.

The table lists this clone with a count of one. V usage is TRBV7-9 and J usage is TRBJ2-1, with D perhaps matching TRBD2 (5 bases). Germline CDR1 is SEHNR and CDR2 is FQNEAQ (reference sequence). V gave up 4 bases and J gave up 4 bases, with 11 bases separating them. This CDR3 contains 14 residues. The CDR3 spells CASSSGWQYNEQFF. CDR3 sequence (DNA): TGTGCCAGCAGCTCGGGGTGGCAATACAATGAGCAGTTCTTC.

The chain is built from TRBV19 and TRBJ2-1; D might be TRBD1 (5 bases). Germline values: CDR1 LNHDA, CDR2 SQIVND (reference sequence). Trimming removed 3 bases from V and 4 bases from J, with 13 bases in between. CDR3 size: 15 residues. CDR3: CASSIGQGFYNEQFF. Written as DNA, the CDR3 is TGTGCCAGTAGTATCGGGCAGGGATTTTACAATGAGCAGTTCTTC.

The V and J genes are TRBV15 and TRBJ1-5, with D perhaps matching TRBD1 (5 bases). The CDR3 runs 15 residues. Germline lookup yields CDR1 LNHNV and CDR2 YYDKDF (reference sequence). Deletions cut 2 bases from V and 5 bases from J, with 13 bases between. CDR3 region: CATSRSPQVDQPQHF. The CDR3 coding sequence is TGTGCCACCAGCAGATCCCCACAGGTTGATCAGCCCCAGCATTTT. The whole variable domain, remainder taken from reference TRBV15 and TRBJ1-5, is DAMVIQNPRYQVTQFGKPVTLSCSQTLNHNVMYWYQQKSSQAPKLLFHYYDKDFNNEADTPDNFQSRRPNTSFCFLDIRSPGLGDTAMYLCATSRSPQVDQPQHFGDGTRLSIL.

The chain links TRBV9 to TRBJ2-1; D perhaps matches TRBD2 (6 bases). V gave up 0 bases and J gave up 9 bases, with 10 bases separating them. CDR3 length: 13 residues. CDR1 SGDLS and CDR2 YYNGEE come from the germline V gene. The CDR3 DNA reads as TGTGCCAGCAGCGTAGCGGGGGTAGGTGAGCAGTTCTTC. This sequence encodes CASSVAGVGEQFF. The whole variable domain, remainder taken from reference TRBV9 and TRBJ2-1, is DSGVTQTPKHLITATGQRVTLRCSPRSGDLSVYWYQQSLDQGLQFLIQYYNGEERAKGNILERFSAQQFPDLHSELNLSSLELGDSALYFCASSVAGVGEQFFGPGTRLTVL.

The CDR3 coding sequence is TGTGCCAGTAGTATAGGCGGGGGGGCCTACAATGAGCAGTTCTTC. It yields the protein CASSIGGGAYNEQFF. The chain uses TRBV19 and TRBJ2-1, with 9 positions matching TRBD2. Germline V lookup: CDR1 LNHDA, CDR2 SQIVND (reference sequence). Trimming took 1 base from V and 2 from J; bases not matched to a gene: 0. This CDR3 contains 15 residues. The full variable domain, completed using reference TRBV19 and TRBJ2-1, is DGGITQSPKYLFRKEGQNVTLSCEQNLNHDAMYWYRQDPGQGLRLIYYSQIVNDFQKGDIAEGYSVSREKKESFPLTVTSAQKNPTAFYLCASSIGGGAYNEQFFGPGTRLTVL.

This sequence joins TRBV6-5 and TRBJ2-7; D possibly corresponds to TRBD2 (5 bases). This CDR3 contains 14 residues. Between the trimmed V and J ends, which lost 2 bases and 5 bases, there was a span of 13 bases. Per germline, CDR1 MNHEY and CDR2 SVGAGI. The CDR3 DNA follows: TGTGCCAGCAGTTACGACGGGGTTACGAACGAGCAGTACTTC. This translates into CASSYDGVTNEQYF.

This chain connects TRBV3-1 (or the pseudogene TRBV3-2) to TRBJ2-7, with D tentatively TRBD1 (6 bases). The CDR3 covers 13 residues. V lost 0 bases and J lost 13, with 16 bases in between. Germline lookup yields CDR1 LGHDT and CDR2 YNNKEL (reference sequence). For the CDR3, the DNA is TGTGCCAGCAGCCAAGATAGGGCAGGGGCCCGCTACTTC. This translates into CASSQDRAGARYF.

The chain joins TRBV9 to TRBJ2-1; 10 bases align to TRBD1. Germline V gene sequence: CDR1 SGDLS, CDR2 YYNGEE. This CDR3 has 16 residues. The J segment lost 5 bases and the V segment lost 3 bases, leaving 8 bases of the junction unmatched. The CDR3 region is CASSEGQGIGDNEQFF. The CDR3 DNA is TGTGCCAGCAGCGAGGGACAGGGGATCGGAGACAATGAGCAGTTCTTC.

As DNA, the CDR3 is TGTGCCAGCAGTGTGACGGGGATCTATGGCTACACCTTC. This sequence encodes CASSVTGIYGYTF. The V call is TRBV2, the J call TRBJ1-2; D is unclear. The CDR3 is 13 amino acids. V gave up 4 bases and J gave up 4 bases, with 10 bases separating them. Germline lookup yields CDR1 SNHLY and CDR2 FYNNEI.

The chain uses TRBV25-1 and TRBJ1-3, with D maybe TRBD1 (6 bases). The CDR3 extends over 15 amino acids. The germline V and J ends were trimmed by 4 bases and 4 bases, with 14 bases remaining between them. Germline V CDR1 and CDR2: MGHDK, SYGVNS. This CDR3 reads CASSATTGWGNTIYF. CDR3 sequence (DNA): TGTGCCAGCAGTGCCACAACAGGGTGGGGAAACACCATATATTTT. Complete variable domain (other parts from reference TRBV25-1 and TRBJ1-3): EADIYQTPRYLVIGTGKKITLECSQTMGHDKMYWYQQDPGMELHLIHYSYGVNSTEKGDLSSESTVSRIRTEHFPLTLESARPSHTSQYLCASSATTGWGNTIYFGEGSWLTVV.

The chain couples TRBV5-1 to TRBJ2-3; no reliable D call. This CDR3 comprises 13 residues. Germline CDR1 and CDR2: SGHRS and YFSETQ. The germline V and J ends were trimmed by 1 base and 6 bases, with 9 bases remaining between them. CDR3 protein: CASSLNLRDTQYF. In DNA form, the CDR3 reads TGCGCCAGCAGCTTGAACCTGAGGGATACGCAGTATTTT. Combining the CDR3 with reference TRBV5-1 and TRBJ2-3 gives the whole variable domain KAGVTQTPRYLIKTRGQQVTLSCSPISGHRSVSWYQQTPGQGLQFLFEYFSETQRNKGNFPGRFSGRQFSNSRSEMNVSTLELGDSALYLCASSLNLRDTQYFGPGTRLTVL.

The CDR3 protein is CASSEGRGSYQPQHF. In DNA form, the CDR3 reads TGTGCCAGCAGTGAAGGGAGGGGCTCCTATCAGCCCCAGCATTTT. The chain uses TRBV2 and TRBJ1-5; possibly TRBD1 for D (5 bases). In germline, CDR1 is SNHLY, CDR2 FYNNEI. V shed 1 base and J shed 5 bases, with 12 bases lying between them. This CDR3 has 15 amino acids.

V usage is TRBV2 and J usage is TRBJ2-7, with 7 nucleotides matching TRBD2. The CDR3 spans 14 residues. From germline, CDR1 is SNHLY and CDR2 FYNNEI. The junction had 6 bases not matched to a gene; V was cut back by 4 bases and J by 3 bases. CDR3 nucleotide sequence: TGTGCCAGCAGTGTCGGGGGGTCCCACTACGAGCAGTACTTC. Protein: CASSVGGSHYEQYF.

The chain has TRBV19 and TRBJ2-2, with TRBD1 matching 7 bases. Germline CDR1 and CDR2: LNHDA and SQIVND (reference sequence). The ends lost 3 bases at V and 3 bases at J; junction bases unmatched: 4. This CDR3 comprises 15 residues. CDR3 residues: CASSMRQGYTGELFF. CDR3 sequence (DNA): TGTGCCAGTAGTATGCGACAGGGATACACCGGGGAGCTGTTTTTT.